This T cell receptor (beta chain) was retrieved from a study of blood T cell repertoires in COVID-19. Study-wide background: Researchers got acute and convalescent COVID-19 samples from the United States, Italy and Spain. PBMCs, B-cell-depleted T cells, or T cells provided the cDNA or gDNA that made up the material.

The repertoire was sequenced with immunoSEQ multiplex PCR; TCRdb's copy has only in-frame clones and lacks some. This sample has 90,000 to 130,000 clones, with more than 75% found just once. Trimming shortened V by 4 bases and J by 4 bases, and 12 bases separated the two germline ends. The CDR3 has 14 amino acids. The V gene's germline CDR1 is SGHRS and CDR2 YFSETQ. The sequenced sample consisted of peripheral blood. The J gene is TRBJ1-5, the V gene TRBV5-1, with D perhaps matching TRBD1 (5 bases). The source of this sequence is a man aged 40-55 years with acute or convalescent COVID-19. The CDR3 loop reads CASSLGTNNQPQHF. The CDR3 region has the DNA TGCGCCAGCAGCCTCGGGACTAATAATCAGCCCCAGCATTTT.